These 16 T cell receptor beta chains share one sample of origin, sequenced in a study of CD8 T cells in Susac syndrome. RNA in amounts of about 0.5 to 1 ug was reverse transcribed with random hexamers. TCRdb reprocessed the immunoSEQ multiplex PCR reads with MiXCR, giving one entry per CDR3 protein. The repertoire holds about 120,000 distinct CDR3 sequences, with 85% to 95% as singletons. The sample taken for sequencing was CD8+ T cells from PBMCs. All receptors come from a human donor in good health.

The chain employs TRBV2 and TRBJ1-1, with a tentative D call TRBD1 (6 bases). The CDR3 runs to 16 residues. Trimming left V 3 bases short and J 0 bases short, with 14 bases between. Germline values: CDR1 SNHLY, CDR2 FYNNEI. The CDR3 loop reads CASSDDWGAMNTEAFF. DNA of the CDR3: TGTGCCAGCAGTGATGACTGGGGGGCCATGAACACTGAAGCTTTCTTT.

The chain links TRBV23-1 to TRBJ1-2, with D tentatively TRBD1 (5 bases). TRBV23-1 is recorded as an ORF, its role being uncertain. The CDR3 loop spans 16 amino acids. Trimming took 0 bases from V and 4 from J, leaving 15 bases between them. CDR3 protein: CASSQSLGGSPYGYTF. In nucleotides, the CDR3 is TGCGCCAGCAGTCAATCTCTTGGGGGATCCCCCTATGGCTACACCTTC.

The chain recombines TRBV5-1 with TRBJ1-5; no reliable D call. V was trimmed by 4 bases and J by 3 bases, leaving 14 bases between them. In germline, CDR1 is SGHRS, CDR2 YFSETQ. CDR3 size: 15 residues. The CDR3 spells CASSANTGDNQPQHF. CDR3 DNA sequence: TGCGCCAGCAGCGCGAATACCGGGGACAATCAGCCCCAGCATTTT.

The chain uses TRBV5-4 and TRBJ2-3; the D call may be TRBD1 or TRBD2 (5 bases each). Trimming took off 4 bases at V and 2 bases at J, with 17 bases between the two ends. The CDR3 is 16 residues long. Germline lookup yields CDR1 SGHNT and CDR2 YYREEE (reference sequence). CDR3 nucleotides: TGTGCCAGCAGCGGAGGTGGGGCGAGAGACACAGATACGCAGTATTTT. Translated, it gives CASSGGGARDTDTQYF.

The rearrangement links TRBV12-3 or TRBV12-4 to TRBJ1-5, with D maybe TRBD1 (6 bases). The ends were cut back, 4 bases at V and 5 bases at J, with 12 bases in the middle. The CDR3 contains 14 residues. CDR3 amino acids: CASSSAGGYQPQHF. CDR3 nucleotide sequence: TGTGCCAGCAGTTCAGCCGGGGGCTATCAGCCCCAGCATTTT.

The CDR3 nucleotides are TGCGCCAGCAGCTTGGCGGGGGCTGGGACTGAAGCTTTCTTT. This translates into CASSLAGAGTEAFF. This rearrangement joins TRBV5-1 to TRBJ1-1; D might be TRBD1 (6 bases). Trimming took off 0 bases at V and 5 bases at J, with 11 bases between the two ends. Germline CDR1 and CDR2: SGHRS and YFSETQ. The CDR3 is 14 residues long.

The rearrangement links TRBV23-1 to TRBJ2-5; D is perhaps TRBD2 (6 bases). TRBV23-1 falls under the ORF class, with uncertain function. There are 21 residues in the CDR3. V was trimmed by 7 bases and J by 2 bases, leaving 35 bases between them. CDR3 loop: CASNACPCASVVSSLQETQYF. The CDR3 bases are TGCGCCAGCAATGCTTGCCCGTGCGCTAGCGTGGTCAGTTCGTTGCAAGAGACCCAGTACTTC.

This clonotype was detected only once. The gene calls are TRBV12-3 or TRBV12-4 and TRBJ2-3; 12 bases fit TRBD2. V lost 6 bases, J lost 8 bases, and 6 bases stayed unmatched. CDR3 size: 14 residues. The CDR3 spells CASSGLAGMGTQYF. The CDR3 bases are TGTGCCAGCAGCGGACTAGCGGGAATGGGTACGCAGTATTTT.

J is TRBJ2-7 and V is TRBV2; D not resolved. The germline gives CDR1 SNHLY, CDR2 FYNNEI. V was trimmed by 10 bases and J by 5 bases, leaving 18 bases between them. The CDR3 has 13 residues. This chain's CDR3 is CATEELGKDEQYF. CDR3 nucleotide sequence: TGTGCCACCGAGGAGTTGGGGAAGGACGAGCAGTACTTC.

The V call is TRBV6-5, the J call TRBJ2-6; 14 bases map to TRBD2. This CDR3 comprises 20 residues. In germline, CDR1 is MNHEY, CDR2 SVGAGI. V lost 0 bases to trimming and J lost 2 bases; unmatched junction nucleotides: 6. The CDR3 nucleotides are TGTGCCAGCAGTTACTCGTATTCGGGACTAGCGGGAGCTGGGGCCAACGTCCTGACTTTC. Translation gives CASSYSYSGLAGAGANVLTF.

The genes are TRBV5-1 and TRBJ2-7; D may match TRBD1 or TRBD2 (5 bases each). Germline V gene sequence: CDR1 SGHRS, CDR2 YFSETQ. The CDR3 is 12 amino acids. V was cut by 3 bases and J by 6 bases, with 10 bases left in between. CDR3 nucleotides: TGCGCCAGCAGCTCCGGGACCGGCGAGCAGTACTTC. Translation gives CASSSGTGEQYF. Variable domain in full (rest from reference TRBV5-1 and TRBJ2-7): KAGVTQTPRYLIKTRGQQVTLSCSPISGHRSVSWYQQTPGQGLQFLFEYFSETQRNKGNFPGRFSGRQFSNSRSEMNVSTLELGDSALYLCASSSGTGEQYFGPGTRLTVT.

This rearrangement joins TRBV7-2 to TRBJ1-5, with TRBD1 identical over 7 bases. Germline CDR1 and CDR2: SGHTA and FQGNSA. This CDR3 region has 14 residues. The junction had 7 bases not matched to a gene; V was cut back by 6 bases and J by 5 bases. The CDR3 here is CASSSGQPHQPQHF. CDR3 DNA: TGTGCCAGCAGTTCGGGACAGCCTCATCAGCCCCAGCATTTT.

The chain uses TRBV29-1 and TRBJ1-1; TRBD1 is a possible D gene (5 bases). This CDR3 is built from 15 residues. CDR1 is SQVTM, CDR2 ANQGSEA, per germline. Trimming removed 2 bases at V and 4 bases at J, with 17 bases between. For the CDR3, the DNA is TGCAGCGTTGAAAATCTCGCAGGGCCGGGCACTGAAGCTTTCTTT. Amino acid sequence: CSVENLAGPGTEAFF.

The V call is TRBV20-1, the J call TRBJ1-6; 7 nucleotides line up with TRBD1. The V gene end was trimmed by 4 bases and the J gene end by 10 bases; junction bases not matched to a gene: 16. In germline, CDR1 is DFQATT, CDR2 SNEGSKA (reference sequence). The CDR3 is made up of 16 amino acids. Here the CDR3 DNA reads TGCAGTGCTATAGAGGGAGGGACAGACGACCGATCACCCCTCCACTTT. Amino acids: CSAIEGGTDDRSPLHF.

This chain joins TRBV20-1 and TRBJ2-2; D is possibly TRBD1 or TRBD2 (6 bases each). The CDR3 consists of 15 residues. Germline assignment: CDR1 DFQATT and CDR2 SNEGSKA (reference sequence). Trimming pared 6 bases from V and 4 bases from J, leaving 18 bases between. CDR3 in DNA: TGCAGTGCCTTCGGAGGGGGAACCACCACCGGGGAGCTGTTTTTT. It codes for CSAFGGGTTTGELFF.

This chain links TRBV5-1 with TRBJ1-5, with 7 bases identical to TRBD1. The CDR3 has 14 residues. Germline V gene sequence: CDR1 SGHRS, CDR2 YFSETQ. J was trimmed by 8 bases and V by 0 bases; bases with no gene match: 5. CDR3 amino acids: CASSLGQGEEPQHF. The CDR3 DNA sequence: TGCGCCAGCAGCTTGGGACAGGGTGAGGAGCCCCAGCATTTT.